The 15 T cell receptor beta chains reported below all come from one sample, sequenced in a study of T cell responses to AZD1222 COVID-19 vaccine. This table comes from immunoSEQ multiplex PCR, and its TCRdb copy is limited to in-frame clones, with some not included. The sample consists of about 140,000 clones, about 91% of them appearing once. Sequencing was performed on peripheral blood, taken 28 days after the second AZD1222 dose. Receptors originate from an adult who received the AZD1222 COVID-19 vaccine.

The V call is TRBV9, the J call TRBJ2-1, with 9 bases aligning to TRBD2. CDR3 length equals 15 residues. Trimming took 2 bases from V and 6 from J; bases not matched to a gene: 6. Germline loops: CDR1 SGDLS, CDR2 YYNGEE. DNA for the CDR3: TGTGCCAGCAGCGTGTTAGCGGGAGCAGCCAATGAGCAGTTCTTC. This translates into CASSVLAGAANEQFF. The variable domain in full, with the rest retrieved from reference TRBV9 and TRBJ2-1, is DSGVTQTPKHLITATGQRVTLRCSPRSGDLSVYWYQQSLDQGLQFLIQYYNGEERAKGNILERFSAQQFPDLHSELNLSSLELGDSALYFCASSVLAGAANEQFFGPGTRLTVL.

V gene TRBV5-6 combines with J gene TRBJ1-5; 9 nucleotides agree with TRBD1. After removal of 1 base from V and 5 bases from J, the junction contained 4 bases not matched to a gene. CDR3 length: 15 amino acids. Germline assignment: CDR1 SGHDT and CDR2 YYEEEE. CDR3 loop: CASSLMGQGDQPQHF. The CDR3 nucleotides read TGTGCCAGCAGCTTGATGGGACAGGGTGATCAGCCCCAGCATTTT.

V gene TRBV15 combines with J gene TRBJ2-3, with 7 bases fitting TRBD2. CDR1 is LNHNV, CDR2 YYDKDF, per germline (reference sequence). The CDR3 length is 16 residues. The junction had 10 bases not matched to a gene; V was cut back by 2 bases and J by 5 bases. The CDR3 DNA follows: TGTGCCACCAGCAGAACTCGAGGCGGGAGTGGAGATACGCAGTATTTT. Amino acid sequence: CATSRTRGGSGDTQYF.

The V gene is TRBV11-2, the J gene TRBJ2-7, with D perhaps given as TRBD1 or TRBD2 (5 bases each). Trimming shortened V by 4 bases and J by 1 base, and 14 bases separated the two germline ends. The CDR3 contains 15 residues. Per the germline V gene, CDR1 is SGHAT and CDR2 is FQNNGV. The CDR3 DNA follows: TGTGCCAGCAGCTCATTAAGGGACGTTTCCTACGAGCAGTACTTC. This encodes CASSSLRDVSYEQYF.

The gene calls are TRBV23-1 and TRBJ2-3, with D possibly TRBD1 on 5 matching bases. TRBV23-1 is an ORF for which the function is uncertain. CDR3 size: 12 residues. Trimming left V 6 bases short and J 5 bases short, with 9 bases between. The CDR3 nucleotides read TGCGCCAGCAGGCTCCAGGGAGATACGCAGTATTTT. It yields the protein CASRLQGDTQYF.

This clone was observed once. The CDR3 DNA reads TGCAGTGCTAGTCTATGGGGGACTAGGAAGAACATTCAGTACTTC. It encodes CSASLWGTRKNIQYF. V gene TRBV20-1 combines with J gene TRBJ2-4; 8 bases match TRBD2. Germline lookup yields CDR1 DFQATT and CDR2 SNEGSKA (reference sequence). V lost 3 bases and J lost 7; bases outside the gene matches: 11. The CDR3 consists of 15 residues.

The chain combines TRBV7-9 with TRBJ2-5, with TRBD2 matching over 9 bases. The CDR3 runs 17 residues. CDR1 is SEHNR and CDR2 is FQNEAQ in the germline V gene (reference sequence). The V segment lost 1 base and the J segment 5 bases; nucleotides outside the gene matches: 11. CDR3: CASSLGQGGSGSETQYF. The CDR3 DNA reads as TGTGCCAGCAGCTTAGGCCAGGGCGGTAGCGGGAGTGAGACCCAGTACTTC.

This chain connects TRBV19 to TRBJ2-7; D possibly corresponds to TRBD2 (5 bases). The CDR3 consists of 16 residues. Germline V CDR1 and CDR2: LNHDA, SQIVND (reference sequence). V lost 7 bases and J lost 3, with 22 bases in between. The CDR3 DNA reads TGTGCCAGTACCCCCGGCGGGCGCACGTCGGGCTACGAGCAGTACTTC. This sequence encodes CASTPGGRTSGYEQYF.

The CDR3 region has the DNA TGTGCCAGCAGTGATACAGGCTACAATGAGCAGTTCTTC. It specifies CASSDTGYNEQFF. The chain couples TRBV2 to TRBJ2-1; weak D call: TRBD1 (5 bases). V gave up 3 bases and J gave up 3 bases, with 6 bases separating them. The germline V gene has CDR1 SNHLY and CDR2 FYNNEI. The CDR3 is 13 amino acids. The complete variable domain, with remaining parts taken from reference TRBV2 and TRBJ2-1, reads EPEVTQTPSHQVTQMGQEVILRCVPISNHLYFYWYRQILGQKVEFLVSFYNNEISEKSEIFDDQFSVERPDGSNFTLKIRSTKLEDSAMYFCASSDTGYNEQFFGPGTRLTVL.

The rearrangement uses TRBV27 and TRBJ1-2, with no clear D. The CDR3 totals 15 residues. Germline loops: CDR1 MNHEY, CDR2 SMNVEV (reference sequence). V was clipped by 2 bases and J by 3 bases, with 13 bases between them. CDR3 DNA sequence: TGTGCCAGCAGTTTAGGCCCTGCGATAGACTATGGCTACACCTTC. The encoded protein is CASSLGPAIDYGYTF.

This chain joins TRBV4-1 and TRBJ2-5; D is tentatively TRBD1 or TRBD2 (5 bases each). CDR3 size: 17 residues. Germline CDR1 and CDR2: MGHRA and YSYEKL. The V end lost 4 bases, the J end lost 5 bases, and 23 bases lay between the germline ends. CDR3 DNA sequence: TGCGCCAGCAGCCCTTGGCCCCGGGGCCGACGGTCGGAGACCCAGTACTTC. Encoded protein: CASSPWPRGRRSETQYF.

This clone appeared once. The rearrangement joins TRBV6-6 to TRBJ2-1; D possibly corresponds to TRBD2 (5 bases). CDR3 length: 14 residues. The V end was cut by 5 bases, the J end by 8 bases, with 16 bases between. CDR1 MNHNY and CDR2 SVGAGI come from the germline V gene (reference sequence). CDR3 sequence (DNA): TGTGCCAGCAGTCAGACGCTAGGGCGGGATGAGCAGTTCTTC. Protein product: CASSQTLGRDEQFF.

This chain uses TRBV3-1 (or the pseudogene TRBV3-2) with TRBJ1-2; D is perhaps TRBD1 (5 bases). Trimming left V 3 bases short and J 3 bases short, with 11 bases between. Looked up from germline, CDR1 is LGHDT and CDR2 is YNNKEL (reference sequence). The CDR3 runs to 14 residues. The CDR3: CASSHEGRDYGYTF. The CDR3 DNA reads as TGTGCCAGCAGCCATGAGGGGCGAGACTATGGCTACACCTTC.

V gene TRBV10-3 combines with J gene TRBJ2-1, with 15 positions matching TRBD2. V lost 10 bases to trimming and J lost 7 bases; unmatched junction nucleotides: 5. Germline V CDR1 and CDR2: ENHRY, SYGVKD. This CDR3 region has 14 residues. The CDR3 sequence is CASRTSGRVNEQFF. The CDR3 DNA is TGTGCCAGCCGGACTAGCGGGAGGGTAAATGAGCAGTTCTTC.

The CDR3 spells CASSFVGQGNQPQHF. The CDR3 DNA follows: TGTGCCAGCAGTTTCGTCGGACAGGGGAATCAGCCCCAGCATTTT. The chain combines TRBV28 with TRBJ1-5, with TRBD1 matching over 9 bases. CDR1 and CDR2 from the germline V gene are MDHEN and SYDVKM. The V and J ends lost 3 bases and 4 bases, in that order; junction bases with no gene match: 4. The CDR3 runs to 15 residues.